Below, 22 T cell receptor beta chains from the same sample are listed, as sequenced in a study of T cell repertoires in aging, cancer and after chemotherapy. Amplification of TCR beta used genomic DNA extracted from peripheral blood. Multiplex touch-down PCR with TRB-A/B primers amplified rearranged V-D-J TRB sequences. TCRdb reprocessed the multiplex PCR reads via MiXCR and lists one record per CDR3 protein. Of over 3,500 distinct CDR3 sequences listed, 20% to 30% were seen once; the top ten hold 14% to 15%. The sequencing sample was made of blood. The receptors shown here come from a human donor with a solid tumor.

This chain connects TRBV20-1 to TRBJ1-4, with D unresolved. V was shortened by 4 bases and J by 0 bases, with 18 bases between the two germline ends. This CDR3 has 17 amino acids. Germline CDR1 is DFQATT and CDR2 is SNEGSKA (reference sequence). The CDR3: CSATSKTRRATNEKLFF. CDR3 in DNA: TGCAGTGCTACCTCCAAAACGCGGAGGGCAACTAATGAAAAACTGTTTTTT.

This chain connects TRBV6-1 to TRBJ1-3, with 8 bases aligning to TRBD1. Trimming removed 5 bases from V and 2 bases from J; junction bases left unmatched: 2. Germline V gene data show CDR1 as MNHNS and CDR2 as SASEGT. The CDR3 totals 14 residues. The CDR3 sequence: CASSLTGAGNTIYF. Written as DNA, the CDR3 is TGTGCCAGCAGTTTGACAGGGGCTGGAAACACCATATATTTT.

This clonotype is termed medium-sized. This chain's CDR3 is CASSYARGMGGYGYTF. CDR3 coding DNA: TGTGCCAGCAGTTACGCGCGGGGTATGGGGGGATATGGCTACACCTTC. The chain is built from TRBV6-5 and TRBJ1-2; D is perhaps TRBD1 (5 bases). The germline V gene encodes CDR1 MNHEY and CDR2 SVGAGI. This CDR3 has 16 amino acids. Trimming removed 2 bases at V and 5 bases at J, with 18 bases between.

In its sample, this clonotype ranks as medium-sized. Written as DNA, the CDR3 is TGTGCCAGCAGTCTCGGCCTTTACAACACCGGGGAGCTGTTTTTT. This gives the protein CASSLGLYNTGELFF. This rearrangement joins TRBV6-1 to TRBJ2-2; D gene ambiguous. The CDR3 length is 15 residues. Germline V lookup: CDR1 MNHNS, CDR2 SASEGT. Between the trimmed V and J ends, which lost 5 bases and 2 bases, there was a span of 12 bases.

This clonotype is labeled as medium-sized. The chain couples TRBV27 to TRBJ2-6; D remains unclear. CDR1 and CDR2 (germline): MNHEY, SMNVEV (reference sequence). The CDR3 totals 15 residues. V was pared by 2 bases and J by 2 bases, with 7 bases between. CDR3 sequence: CASSLSRAGANVLTF. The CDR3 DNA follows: TGTGCCAGCAGTTTAAGTAGGGCTGGGGCCAACGTCCTGACTTTC.

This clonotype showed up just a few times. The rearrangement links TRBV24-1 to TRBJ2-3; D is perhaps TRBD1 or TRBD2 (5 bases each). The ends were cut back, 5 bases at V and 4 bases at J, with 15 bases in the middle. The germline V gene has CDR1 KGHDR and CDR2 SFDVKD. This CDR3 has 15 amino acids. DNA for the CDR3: TGTGCCACCAGTGCGGGGCGGTGGTTGGCAGATACGCAGTATTTT. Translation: CATSAGRWLADTQYF.

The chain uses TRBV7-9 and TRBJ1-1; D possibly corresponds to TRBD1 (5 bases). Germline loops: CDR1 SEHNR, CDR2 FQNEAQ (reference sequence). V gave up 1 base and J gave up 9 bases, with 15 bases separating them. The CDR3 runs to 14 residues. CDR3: CASSLDQGWVKAFF. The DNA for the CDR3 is TGTGCCAGCAGCTTAGATCAGGGTTGGGTGAAAGCTTTCTTT.

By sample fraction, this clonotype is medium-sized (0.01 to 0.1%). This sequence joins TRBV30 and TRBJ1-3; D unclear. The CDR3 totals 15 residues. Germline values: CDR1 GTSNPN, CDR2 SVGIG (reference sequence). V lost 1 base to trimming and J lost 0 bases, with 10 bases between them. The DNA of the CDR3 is TGTGCCTGGAGTGACCCCCGTCGCTCTGGAAACACCATATATTTT. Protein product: CAWSDPRRSGNTIYF. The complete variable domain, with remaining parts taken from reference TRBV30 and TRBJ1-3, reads SQTIHQWPATLVQPVGSPLSLECTVEGTSNPNLYWYRQAAGRGLQLLFYSVGIGQISSEVPQNLSASRPQDRQFILSSKKLLLSDSGFYLCAWSDPRRSGNTIYFGEGSWLTVV.

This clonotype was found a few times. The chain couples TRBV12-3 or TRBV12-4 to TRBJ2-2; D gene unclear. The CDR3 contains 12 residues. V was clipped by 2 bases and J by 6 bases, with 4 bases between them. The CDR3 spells CASSLTAGELFF. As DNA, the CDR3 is TGTGCCAGCAGTTTAACAGCCGGGGAGCTGTTTTTT.

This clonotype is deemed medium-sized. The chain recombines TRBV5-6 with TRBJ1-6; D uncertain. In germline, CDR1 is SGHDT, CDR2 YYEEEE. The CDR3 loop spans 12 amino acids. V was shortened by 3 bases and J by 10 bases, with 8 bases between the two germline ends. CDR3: CASSWRNSPLHF. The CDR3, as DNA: TGTGCCAGCAGCTGGAGGAACTCACCCCTCCACTTT.

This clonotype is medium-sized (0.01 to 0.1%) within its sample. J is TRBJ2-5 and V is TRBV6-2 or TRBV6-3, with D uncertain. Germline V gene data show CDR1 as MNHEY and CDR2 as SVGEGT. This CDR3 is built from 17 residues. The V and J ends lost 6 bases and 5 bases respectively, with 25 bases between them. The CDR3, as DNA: TGTGCCAGCAGCCCCCTACCTGTCAGAGGTATGCCGGAGACCCAGTACTTC. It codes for CASSPLPVRGMPETQYF.

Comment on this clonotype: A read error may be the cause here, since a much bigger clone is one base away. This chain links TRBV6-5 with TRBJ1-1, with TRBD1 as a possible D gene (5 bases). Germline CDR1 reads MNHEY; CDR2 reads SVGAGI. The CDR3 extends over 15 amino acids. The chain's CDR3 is CASIYPVAGKTEAFF. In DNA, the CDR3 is TGTGCCAGCATTTACCCTGTGGCAGGGAAAACTGAAGCTTTCTTT.

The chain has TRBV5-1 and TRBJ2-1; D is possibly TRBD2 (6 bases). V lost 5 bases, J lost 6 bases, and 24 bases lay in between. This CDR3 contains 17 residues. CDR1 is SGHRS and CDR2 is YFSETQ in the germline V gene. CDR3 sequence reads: CASSRIGGSVTINEQFF. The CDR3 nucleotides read TGCGCCAGCAGTAGGATAGGAGGGAGTGTCACGATCAATGAGCAGTTCTTC.

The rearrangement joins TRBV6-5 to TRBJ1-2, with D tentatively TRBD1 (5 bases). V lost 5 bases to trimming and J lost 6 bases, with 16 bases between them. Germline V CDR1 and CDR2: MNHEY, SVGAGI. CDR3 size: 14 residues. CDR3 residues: CASSRNRNFHGYTF. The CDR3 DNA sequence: TGTGCCAGCAGTAGGAACAGGAACTTCCATGGCTACACCTTC.

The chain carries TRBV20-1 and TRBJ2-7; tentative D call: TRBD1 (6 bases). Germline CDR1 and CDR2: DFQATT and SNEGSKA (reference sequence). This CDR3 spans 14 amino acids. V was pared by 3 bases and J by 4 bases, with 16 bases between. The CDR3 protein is CSAREDPTGYEQYF. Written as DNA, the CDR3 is TGCAGTGCTAGGGAAGACCCCACAGGGTACGAGCAGTACTTC.

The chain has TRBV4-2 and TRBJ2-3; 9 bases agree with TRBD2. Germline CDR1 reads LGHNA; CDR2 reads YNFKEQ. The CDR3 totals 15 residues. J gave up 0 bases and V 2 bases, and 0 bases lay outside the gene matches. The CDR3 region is CASSQTSGSTDTQYF. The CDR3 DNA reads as TGTGCCAGCAGCCAAACTAGCGGGAGCACAGATACGCAGTATTTT.

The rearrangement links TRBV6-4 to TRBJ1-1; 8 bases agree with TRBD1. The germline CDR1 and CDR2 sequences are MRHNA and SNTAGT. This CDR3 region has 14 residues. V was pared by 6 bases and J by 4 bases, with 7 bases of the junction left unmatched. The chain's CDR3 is CASRPTGESTEAFF. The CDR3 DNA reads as TGTGCCAGCAGACCGACAGGGGAGAGCACTGAAGCTTTCTTT.

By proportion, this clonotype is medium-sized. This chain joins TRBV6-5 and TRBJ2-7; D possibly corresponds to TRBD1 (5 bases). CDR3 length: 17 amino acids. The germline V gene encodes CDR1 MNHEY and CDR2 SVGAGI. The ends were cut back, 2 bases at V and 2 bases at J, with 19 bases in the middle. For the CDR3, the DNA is TGTGCCAGCAGTTACCCCCCCGACAGTTTTTCCACCTACGAGCAGTACTTC. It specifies CASSYPPDSFSTYEQYF.

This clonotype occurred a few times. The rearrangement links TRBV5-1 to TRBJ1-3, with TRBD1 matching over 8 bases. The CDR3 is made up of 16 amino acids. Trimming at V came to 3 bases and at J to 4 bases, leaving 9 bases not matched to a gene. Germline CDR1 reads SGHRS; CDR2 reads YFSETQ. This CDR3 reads CASSWGSGGLGNTIYF. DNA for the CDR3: TGCGCCAGCAGCTGGGGATCAGGGGGCCTGGGAAACACCATATATTTT.

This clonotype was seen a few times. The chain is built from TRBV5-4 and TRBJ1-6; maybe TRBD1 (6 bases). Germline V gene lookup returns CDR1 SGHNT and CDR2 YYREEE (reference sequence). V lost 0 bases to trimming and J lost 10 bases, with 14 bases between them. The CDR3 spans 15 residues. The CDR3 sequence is CASSLGQGGQSPLHF. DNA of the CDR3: TGTGCCAGCAGCTTGGGGCAGGGAGGACAGTCACCCCTCCACTTT.

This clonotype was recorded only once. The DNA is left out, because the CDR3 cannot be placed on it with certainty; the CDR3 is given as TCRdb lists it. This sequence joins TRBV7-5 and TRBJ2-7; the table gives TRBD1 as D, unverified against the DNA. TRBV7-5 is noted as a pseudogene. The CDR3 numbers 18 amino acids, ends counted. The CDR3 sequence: CISVPAASGQFSSYEQYF.

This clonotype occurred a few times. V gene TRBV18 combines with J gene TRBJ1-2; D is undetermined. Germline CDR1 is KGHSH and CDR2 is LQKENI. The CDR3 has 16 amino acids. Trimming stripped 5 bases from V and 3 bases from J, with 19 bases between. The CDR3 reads CASSSQTGIVDYGYTF. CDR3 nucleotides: TGTGCCAGCTCATCACAGACGGGAATCGTCGACTATGGCTACACCTTC. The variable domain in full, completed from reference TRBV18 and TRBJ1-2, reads NAGVMQNPRHLVRRRGQEARLRCSPMKGHSHVYWYRQLPEEGLKFMVYLQKENIIDESGMPKERFSAEFPKEGPSILRIQQVVRGDSAAYFCASSSQTGIVDYGYTFGSGTRLTVV.